The clone carrying this T cell receptor beta chain has just one count. As yet, its antigen is unknown. Genomic DNA in an amount of about 2 micrograms was extracted from cryopreserved PBMCs and used for the preparation of TCR beta libraries. This sample was taken from a study of cytotoxic CD8 clonotypes in ibrutinib-treated CLL. Study-level information: IGHV unmutated 17 to 18; relapsed/refractory about a dozen; treatment-naive under 16.

Profiled with immunoSEQ multiplex PCR; TCRdb holds only in-frame clones, not every one. The top ten hold more than 4.5% of the sample, which has roughly 220,000 clones, about 75% seen once. The study's findings and limits: Treatment saw public clonotypes, which were uncommon, either contract or stay stable. Samples from sustained-remission and progressing patients were taken at different times.

Specimen: PBMCs, collected after 12 months of ibrutinib treatment. The clonotype originates from a human donor with chronic lymphocytic leukemia.

CDR3 DNA: TGCAGCGTTGTCGGCCAGGGGGACGAAAAACTGTTTTTT. This translates into CSVVGQGDEKLFF. This chain links TRBV29-1 with TRBJ1-4; 7 bases map to TRBD1. The CDR3 runs 13 residues. Per germline, CDR1 SQVTM and CDR2 ANQGSEA. V trimming: 4 bases; J trimming: 8 bases; junction bases outside the gene matches: 7.